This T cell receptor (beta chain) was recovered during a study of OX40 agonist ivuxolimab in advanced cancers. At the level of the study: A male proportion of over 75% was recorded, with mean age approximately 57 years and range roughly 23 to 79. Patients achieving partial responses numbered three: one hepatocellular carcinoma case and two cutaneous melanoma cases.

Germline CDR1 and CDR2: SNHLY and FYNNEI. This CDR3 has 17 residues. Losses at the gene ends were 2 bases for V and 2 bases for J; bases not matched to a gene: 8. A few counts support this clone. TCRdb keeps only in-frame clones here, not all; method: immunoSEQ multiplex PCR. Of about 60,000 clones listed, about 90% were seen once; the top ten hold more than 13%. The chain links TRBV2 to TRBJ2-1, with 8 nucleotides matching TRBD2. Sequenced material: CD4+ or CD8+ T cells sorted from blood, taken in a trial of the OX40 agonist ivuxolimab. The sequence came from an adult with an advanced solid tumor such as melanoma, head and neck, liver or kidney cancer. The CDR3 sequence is CASSEIWREATYNEQFF. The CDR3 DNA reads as TGTGCCAGCAGTGAAATTTGGCGGGAGGCCACCTACAATGAGCAGTTCTTC.